This TCR beta chain was observed in a study of CD8 T cells in ankylosing spondylitis. General study results and limits: Disease-associated clonotypes exhibited CD8+ identity and were relatively infrequent in peripheral blood. Blood from ankylosing spondylitis patients appeared to carry a characteristic roughly 8-variant TCR beta motif.

TCRdb re-called the 5' RACE reads through MiXCR, storing one row per CDR3 protein. The sample includes about 390,000 distinct CDR3 sequences, approximately 20% seen only once; the top ten take about a sixth. Germline-derived CDR1 and CDR2 are MNHEY and SVGAGI. Trimming removed 4 bases from V and 1 base from J; junction bases left unmatched: 5. The CDR3 covers 15 residues. About this clonotype: Its antigen is unidentified.

The receptor was isolated from a male donor with ankylosing spondylitis. The sequenced material came from blood, either unsorted or a sorted T cell fraction (not recorded which). This chain uses TRBV6-5 with TRBJ1-1; 8 bases are a match to TRBD1. The CDR3: CASSSQGDSNTEAFF. CDR3 DNA sequence: TGTGCCAGCAGTTCACAGGGGGACTCGAACACTGAAGCTTTCTTT.